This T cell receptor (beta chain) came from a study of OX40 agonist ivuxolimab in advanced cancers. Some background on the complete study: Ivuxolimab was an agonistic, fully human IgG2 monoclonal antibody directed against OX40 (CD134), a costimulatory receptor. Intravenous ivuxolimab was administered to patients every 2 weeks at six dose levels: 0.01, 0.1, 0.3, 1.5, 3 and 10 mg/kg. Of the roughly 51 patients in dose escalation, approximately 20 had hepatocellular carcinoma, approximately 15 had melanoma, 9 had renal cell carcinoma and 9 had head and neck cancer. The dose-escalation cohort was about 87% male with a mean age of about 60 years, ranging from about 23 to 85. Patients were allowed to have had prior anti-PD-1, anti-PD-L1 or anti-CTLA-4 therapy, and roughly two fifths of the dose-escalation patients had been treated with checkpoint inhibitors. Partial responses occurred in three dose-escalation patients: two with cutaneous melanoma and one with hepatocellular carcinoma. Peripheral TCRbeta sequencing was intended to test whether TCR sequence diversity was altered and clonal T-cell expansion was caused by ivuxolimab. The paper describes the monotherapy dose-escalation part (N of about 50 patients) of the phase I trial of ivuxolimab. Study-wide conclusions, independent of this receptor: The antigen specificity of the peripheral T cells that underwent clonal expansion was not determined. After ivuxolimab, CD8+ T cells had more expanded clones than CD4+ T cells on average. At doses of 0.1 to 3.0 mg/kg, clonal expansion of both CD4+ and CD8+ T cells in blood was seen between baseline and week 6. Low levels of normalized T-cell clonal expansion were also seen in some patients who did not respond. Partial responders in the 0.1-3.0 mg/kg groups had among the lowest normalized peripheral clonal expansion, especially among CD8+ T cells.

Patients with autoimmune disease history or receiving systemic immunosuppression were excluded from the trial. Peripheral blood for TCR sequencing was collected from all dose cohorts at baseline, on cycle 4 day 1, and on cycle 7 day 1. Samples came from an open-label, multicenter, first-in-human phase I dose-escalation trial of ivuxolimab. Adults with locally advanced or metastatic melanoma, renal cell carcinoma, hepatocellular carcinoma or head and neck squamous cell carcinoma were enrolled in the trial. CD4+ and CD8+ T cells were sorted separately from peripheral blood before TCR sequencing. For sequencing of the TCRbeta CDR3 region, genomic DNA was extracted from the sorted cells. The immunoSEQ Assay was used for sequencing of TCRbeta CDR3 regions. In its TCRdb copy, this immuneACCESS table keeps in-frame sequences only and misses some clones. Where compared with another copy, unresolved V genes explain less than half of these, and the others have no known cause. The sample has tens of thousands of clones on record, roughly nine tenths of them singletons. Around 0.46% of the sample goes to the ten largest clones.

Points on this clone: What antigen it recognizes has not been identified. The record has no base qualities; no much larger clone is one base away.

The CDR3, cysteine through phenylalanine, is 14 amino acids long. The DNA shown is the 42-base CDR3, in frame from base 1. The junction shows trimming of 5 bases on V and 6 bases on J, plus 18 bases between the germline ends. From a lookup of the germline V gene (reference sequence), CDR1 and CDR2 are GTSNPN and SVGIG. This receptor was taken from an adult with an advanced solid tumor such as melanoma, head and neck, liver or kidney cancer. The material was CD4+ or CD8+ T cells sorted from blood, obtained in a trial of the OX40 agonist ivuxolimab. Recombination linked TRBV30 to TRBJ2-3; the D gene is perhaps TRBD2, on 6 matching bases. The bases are TGTGCCTGGGCCCTCGCTAGCGTTCCTGATACGCAGTATTTT. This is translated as CAWALASVPDTQYF.